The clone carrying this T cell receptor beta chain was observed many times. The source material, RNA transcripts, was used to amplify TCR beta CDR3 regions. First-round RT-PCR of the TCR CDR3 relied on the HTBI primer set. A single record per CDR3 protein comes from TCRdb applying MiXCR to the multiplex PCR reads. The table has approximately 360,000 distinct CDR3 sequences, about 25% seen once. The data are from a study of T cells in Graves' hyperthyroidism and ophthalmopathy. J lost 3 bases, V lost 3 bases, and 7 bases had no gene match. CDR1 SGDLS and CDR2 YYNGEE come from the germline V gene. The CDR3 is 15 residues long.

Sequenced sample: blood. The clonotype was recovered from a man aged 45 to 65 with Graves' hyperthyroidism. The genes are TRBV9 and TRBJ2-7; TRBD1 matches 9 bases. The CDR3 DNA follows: TGTGCCAGCAGCGCCTCTGCGGGACAGGGCTACGAGCAGTACTTC. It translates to CASSASAGQGYEQYF.